Below, 29 T cell receptor beta chains from the same sample are listed, as sequenced in a study of blood T cell repertoires in COVID-19. Some clones are missing from TCRdb's copy, which holds only in-frame ones; the method was immunoSEQ multiplex PCR. Of 150,000 to 200,000 clones listed, roughly four fifths are singletons. Material for sequencing was peripheral blood. These receptors were collected from a woman older than 75 with acute or convalescent COVID-19.

This sequence joins TRBV6-1 and TRBJ1-6; TRBD1 matches 7 bases. J lost 7 bases, V lost 2 bases, and 8 bases had no gene match. The CDR3 sequence is 16 residues long. CDR1 is MNHNS, CDR2 SASEGT, per germline. The CDR3 here is CASSEWSGQLNSPLHF. The DNA of the CDR3 is TGTGCCAGCAGTGAATGGTCGGGACAGCTGAATTCACCCCTCCACTTT.

This chain uses TRBV7-2 with TRBJ2-7, with 14 bases aligning to TRBD2. CDR3 length: 17 residues. The ends lost 0 bases at V and 7 bases at J; junction bases unmatched: 8. Germline V gene sequence: CDR1 SGHTA, CDR2 FQGNSA. CDR3 residues: CASSLARGLAGVGEQYF. The CDR3 DNA is TGTGCCAGCAGCTTAGCGCGGGGACTAGCGGGGGTAGGAGAGCAGTACTTC.

The chain couples TRBV10-3 to TRBJ1-2, with TRBD1 matching 11 bases. Germline V gene lookup returns CDR1 ENHRY and CDR2 SYGVKD. V lost 3 bases to trimming and J lost 8 bases; unmatched junction nucleotides: 8. CDR3 length: 15 residues. CDR3 region: CAISDLGQGASGYTF. CDR3 in DNA: TGTGCCATCAGTGATTTAGGACAGGGGGCGTCCGGCTACACCTTC.

This chain connects TRBV12-5 to TRBJ2-1; 8 nucleotides match TRBD1. The J segment lost 0 bases and the V segment lost 5 bases, leaving 3 bases of the junction unmatched. Per the germline V gene, CDR1 is LGHNT and CDR2 is FRNRAP. The CDR3 is 15 amino acids. The CDR3 sequence is CASGTQGASYNEQFF. The CDR3 DNA is TGTGCTAGTGGTACCCAGGGGGCCTCCTACAATGAGCAGTTCTTC.

In this sample, this clone turned up a few times. The chain uses TRBV7-9 and TRBJ1-1; TRBD1 matches at 7 bases. Germline-derived CDR1 and CDR2 are SEHNR and FQNEAQ (reference sequence). The ends lost 2 bases at V and 4 bases at J; junction bases unmatched: 4. The CDR3 contains 14 residues. The DNA for the CDR3 is TGTGCCAGCAGCTTATCAGGGGGAGGCACTGAAGCTTTCTTT. Protein product: CASSLSGGGTEAFF.

This chain uses TRBV29-1 with TRBJ1-2; a weak D match, TRBD1 (6 bases). Germline V lookup: CDR1 SQVTM, CDR2 ANQGSEA. The CDR3 sequence is 11 residues long. The V end lost 2 bases, the J end lost 5 bases, and 6 bases lay between the germline ends. This CDR3 reads CSVERGYGYTF. Written as DNA, the CDR3 is TGCAGCGTTGAAAGGGGGTATGGCTACACCTTC.

The J gene is TRBJ2-7, the V gene TRBV6-5, with D tentatively TRBD2 (7 bases). The CDR3 has 14 amino acids. CDR1 and CDR2 (germline): MNHEY, SVGAGI. With 6 bases removed from V and 3 bases from J, the gap between germline ends came to 15 bases. CDR3 residues: CASSLGGANYEQYF. The CDR3 DNA follows: TGTGCCAGCAGCCTGGGGGGGGCTAACTACGAGCAGTACTTC.

This sequence joins TRBV7-2 and TRBJ2-3; D uncertain. CDR3 size: 13 residues. Germline V gene lookup returns CDR1 SGHTA and CDR2 FQGNSA. The V end lost 3 bases, the J end lost 4 bases, and 8 bases lay between the germline ends. CDR3 protein: CASSFSYADTQYF. The CDR3 DNA reads TGTGCCAGCAGCTTTAGTTATGCAGATACGCAGTATTTT.

This clone came up once. The J gene is TRBJ2-7, the V gene TRBV28; D gene uncertain. Trimming shortened V by 8 bases and J by 3 bases, and 8 bases separated the two germline ends. Germline V gives CDR1 MDHEN, CDR2 SYDVKM. CDR3 size: 11 residues. This CDR3 reads CASSDNYEQYF. The CDR3 region has the DNA TGTGCCAGCTCTGACAACTACGAGCAGTACTTC.

This chain links TRBV5-5 with TRBJ1-2; D is undetermined. V gave up 0 bases and J gave up 4 bases, with 10 bases separating them. Germline lookup yields CDR1 SGHKS and CDR2 YYEKEE (reference sequence). This CDR3 has 14 residues. The CDR3 protein is CASSLVEGSYGYTF. CDR3 nucleotide sequence: TGTGCCAGCAGCTTGGTTGAGGGTAGCTATGGCTACACCTTC.

The gene calls are TRBV19 and TRBJ2-2; possibly TRBD2 for D (5 bases). V was shortened by 6 bases and J by 3 bases, with 11 bases between the two germline ends. The CDR3 loop spans 14 amino acids. Per germline, CDR1 LNHDA and CDR2 SQIVND (reference sequence). In nucleotides, the CDR3 is TGTGCCAGTAGCCCCGGGGAGTACACCGGGGAGCTGTTTTTT. This codes for CASSPGEYTGELFF.

This chain joins TRBV12-3 or TRBV12-4 and TRBJ2-7; the match to TRBD1 covers 7 bases. V shed 5 bases and J 6 bases; nucleotides not matched to a gene: 4. The CDR3 loop spans 12 amino acids. DNA of the CDR3: TGTGCCAGCAGTCGCAGGGGGAGCGAGCAGTACTTC. Amino acid sequence: CASSRRGSEQYF.

The chain links TRBV6-1 to TRBJ1-3; D possibly corresponds to TRBD1 (5 bases). The germline V gene encodes CDR1 MNHNS and CDR2 SASEGT. Trimming shortened V by 3 bases and J by 0 bases, and 9 bases separated the two germline ends. The CDR3 spans 15 residues. Here the CDR3 reads CASSEGPGSGNTIYF. The CDR3, as DNA: TGTGCCAGCAGTGAGGGGCCGGGCTCTGGAAACACCATATATTTT.

The chain couples TRBV10-3 to TRBJ2-7; a weak D match, TRBD1 (6 bases). CDR3 size: 13 residues. CDR1 is ENHRY and CDR2 is SYGVKD in the germline V gene. The ends were cut back, 6 bases at V and 4 bases at J, with 13 bases in the middle. The CDR3: CAISPPTGYEQYF. As DNA, the CDR3 is TGTGCCATCAGCCCCCCTACAGGGTACGAGCAGTACTTC.

This clone came up a few times. This chain connects TRBV5-1 to TRBJ2-5; 8 bases line up with TRBD1. The length of the CDR3 is 14 residues. Germline V gene lookup returns CDR1 SGHRS and CDR2 YFSETQ. V lost 2 bases to trimming and J lost 4 bases; unmatched junction nucleotides: 4. The CDR3 bases are TGCGCCAGCAGCTTACAGGGGGAGAGAGAGACCCAGTACTTC. As protein: CASSLQGERETQYF.

V is TRBV4-3 and J is TRBJ1-2; D unresolved. The CDR3 sequence is 14 residues long. CDR1 is LGHNA, CDR2 YSLEER, per germline. With 1 base removed from V and 7 bases from J, the gap between germline ends came to 13 bases. The CDR3: CASSQGRRVFGYTF. DNA of the CDR3: TGCGCCAGCAGCCAAGGTCGGAGGGTATTTGGCTACACCTTC.

The chain employs TRBV7-2 and TRBJ2-3; 8 bases align to TRBD2. V gave up 6 bases and J gave up 3 bases; unmatched junction bases: 8. The CDR3 contains 15 residues. Germline-derived CDR1 and CDR2 are SGHTA and FQGNSA. In nucleotides, the CDR3 is TGTGCCAGCAGACCCAGACTAGCGACGACAGATACGCAGTATTTT. Translated, it gives CASRPRLATTDTQYF.

The chain joins TRBV7-9 to TRBJ2-3, with a weak D call TRBD2 (5 bases). This CDR3 region has 14 residues. V was pared by 0 bases and J by 3 bases, with 7 bases between. Germline V gene data show CDR1 as SEHNR and CDR2 as FQNEAQ (reference sequence). The CDR3, as DNA: TGTGCCAGCAGCTTAGCGGGAGCGACAGATACGCAGTATTTT. This codes for CASSLAGATDTQYF.

This clone appeared once. J is TRBJ1-1 and V is TRBV24-1; 7 bases are a match to TRBD1. The CDR3 runs 14 residues. The germline V gene encodes CDR1 KGHDR and CDR2 SFDVKD. The V and J ends lost 7 bases and 1 base, in that order; junction bases with no gene match: 5. The DNA of the CDR3 is TGTGCCACCAGCCCATGGACAGGGAACACTGAAGCTTTCTTT. It is translated as CATSPWTGNTEAFF.

This clone came up once. The chain carries TRBV27 and TRBJ2-1, with 9 bases aligning to TRBD2. Germline V CDR1 and CDR2: MNHEY, SMNVEV (reference sequence). The CDR3 is 12 residues long. V trimming: 9 bases; J trimming: 8 bases; junction bases outside the gene matches: 5. In DNA, the CDR3 is TGTGCCAGTCGTAGCGGGAGCTATGAGCAGTTCTTC. It encodes CASRSGSYEQFF.

The J gene is TRBJ2-3, the V gene TRBV24-1, with 7 bases identical to TRBD2. V was clipped by 9 bases and J by 1 base; unmatched bases: 6. This CDR3 has 14 amino acids. Germline CDR1 and CDR2: KGHDR and SFDVKD. In DNA, the CDR3 is TGTGCCACCGGGGGAGGGCCTGGCACAGATACGCAGTATTTT. Its protein product is CATGGGPGTDTQYF.

V gene TRBV5-6 combines with J gene TRBJ1-2; 7 bases agree with TRBD1. The CDR3 totals 14 residues. Trimming removed 2 bases from V and 4 bases from J; junction bases left unmatched: 5. Germline V gene data show CDR1 as SGHDT and CDR2 as YYEEEE. The CDR3 nucleotides are TGTGCCAGCAGCTTCCGTACAGGGGCCTATGGCTACACCTTC. It translates to CASSFRTGAYGYTF.

The V gene is TRBV7-2, the J gene TRBJ2-7; D gene uncertain. Trimming removed 5 bases at V and 7 bases at J, with 9 bases between. This CDR3 has 11 residues. Germline lookup yields CDR1 SGHTA and CDR2 FQGNSA. CDR3 DNA sequence: TGTGCCAGCAGCCGCGGTGGAGAGCAGTACTTC. Its translation is CASSRGGEQYF.

CDR3 in DNA: TGTGCCACCAGTGTAGGTAGCGGGATGTCCTACGAGCAGTACTTC. Translated: CATSVGSGMSYEQYF. The chain has TRBV24-1 and TRBJ2-7, with 8 bases aligning to TRBD2. This CDR3 is built from 15 residues. The germline V gene has CDR1 KGHDR and CDR2 SFDVKD. The V gene end was trimmed by 5 bases and the J gene end by 1 base; junction bases not matched to a gene: 6.

This clone has just a few counts. V usage is TRBV6-5 and J usage is TRBJ1-5; 8 bases agree with TRBD1. The CDR3 extends over 13 amino acids. Germline CDR1 MNHEY, CDR2 SVGAGI. J lost 9 bases, V lost 6 bases, and 7 bases had no gene match. In DNA form, the CDR3 reads TGTGCCAGCAGCCCACAGGGGGATCGGCCCCAGCATTTT. This codes for CASSPQGDRPQHF.

This sequence joins TRBV6-2 or TRBV6-3 and TRBJ1-2, with D possibly TRBD1 on 6 matching bases. Germline V CDR1 and CDR2: MNHEY, SVGEGT. CDR3 length: 13 amino acids. V was clipped by 6 bases and J by 4 bases, with 12 bases between them. Written as DNA, the CDR3 is TGTGCCAGCAGCCAAACAGGGATCTATGGCTACACCTTC. This encodes CASSQTGIYGYTF.

The CDR3 DNA reads TGTGCCAGCAGCCAAGATTGGAGGGAACTGTTTTTT. The encoded protein is CASSQDWRELFF. V and J are TRBV4-2 and TRBJ1-4; D gene ambiguous. CDR1 is LGHNA, CDR2 YNFKEQ, per germline. With 0 bases removed from V and 12 bases from J, the gap between germline ends came to 8 bases. The CDR3 runs to 12 residues.

J is TRBJ2-1 and V is TRBV5-4, with 15 bases that match TRBD2. V shed 4 bases and J 2 bases; nucleotides not matched to a gene: 4. The CDR3 runs to 17 residues. Germline lookup yields CDR1 SGHNT and CDR2 YYREEE (reference sequence). This chain's CDR3 is CASSRTSGGAAYNEQFF. DNA for the CDR3: TGTGCCAGCAGCCGGACTAGCGGGGGGGCCGCCTACAATGAGCAGTTCTTC.

The V and J genes are TRBV21-1 and TRBJ2-7; the table's D call, TRBD1, was not checked against the DNA. TRBV21-1 is a pseudogene locus. The CDR3 totals 17 residues. The CDR3 here is CASRGQGGSGRSYEQYF. The CDR3 coding sequence is TGTGCCAGCAGGGGACAGGGGGGGAGCGGTAGATCCTACGAGCAGTACTTC.